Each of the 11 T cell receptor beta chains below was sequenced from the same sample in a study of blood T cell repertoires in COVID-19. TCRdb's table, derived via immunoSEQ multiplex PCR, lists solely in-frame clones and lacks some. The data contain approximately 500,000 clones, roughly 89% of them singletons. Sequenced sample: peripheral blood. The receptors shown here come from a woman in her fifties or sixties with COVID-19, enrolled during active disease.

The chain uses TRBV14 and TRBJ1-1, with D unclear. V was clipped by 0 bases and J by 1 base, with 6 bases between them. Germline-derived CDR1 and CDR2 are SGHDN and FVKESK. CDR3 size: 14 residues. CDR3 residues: CASSQEAGNTEAFF. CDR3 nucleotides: TGTGCCAGCAGCCAAGAGGCAGGGAACACTGAAGCTTTCTTT.

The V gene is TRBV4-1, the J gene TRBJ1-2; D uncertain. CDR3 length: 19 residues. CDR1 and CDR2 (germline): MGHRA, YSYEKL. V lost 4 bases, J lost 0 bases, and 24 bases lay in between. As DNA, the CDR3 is TGCGCCAGCAGCCCCTCAGGCATACAGCATCCGATCACTAACTATGGCTACACCTTC. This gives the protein CASSPSGIQHPITNYGYTF.

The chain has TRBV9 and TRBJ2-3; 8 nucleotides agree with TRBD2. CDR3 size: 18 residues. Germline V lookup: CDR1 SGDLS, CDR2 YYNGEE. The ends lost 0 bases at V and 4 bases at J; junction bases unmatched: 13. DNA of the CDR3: TGTGCCAGCAGCGTAGCTGCGGGGGGCTACTCCTCTTCAGATACGCAGTATTTT. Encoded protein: CASSVAAGGYSSSDTQYF.

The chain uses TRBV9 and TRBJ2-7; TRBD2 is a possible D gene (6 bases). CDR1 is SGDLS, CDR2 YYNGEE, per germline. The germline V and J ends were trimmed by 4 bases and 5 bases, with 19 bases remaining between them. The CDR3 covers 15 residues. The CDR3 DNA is TGTGCCAGCAGCCCCAATTTGGGGGGAGGCGACGAGCAGTACTTC. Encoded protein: CASSPNLGGGDEQYF.

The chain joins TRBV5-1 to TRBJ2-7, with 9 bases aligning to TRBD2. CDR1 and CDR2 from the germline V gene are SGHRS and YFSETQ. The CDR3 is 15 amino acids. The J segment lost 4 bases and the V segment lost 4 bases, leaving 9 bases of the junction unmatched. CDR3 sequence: CASSGGLAGIYEQYF. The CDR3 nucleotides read TGCGCCAGCAGCGGGGGCCTAGCGGGGATTTACGAGCAGTACTTC.

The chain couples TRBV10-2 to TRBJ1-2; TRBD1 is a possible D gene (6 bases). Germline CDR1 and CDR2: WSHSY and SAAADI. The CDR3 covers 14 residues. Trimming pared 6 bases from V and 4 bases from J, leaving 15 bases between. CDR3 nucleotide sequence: TGCGCCAGCAGACCGGGACACCGGCCCTATGGCTACACCTTC. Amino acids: CASRPGHRPYGYTF.

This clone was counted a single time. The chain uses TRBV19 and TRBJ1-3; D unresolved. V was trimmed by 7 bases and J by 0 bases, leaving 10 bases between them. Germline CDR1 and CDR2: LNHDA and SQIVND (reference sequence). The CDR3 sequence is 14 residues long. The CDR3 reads CASKDGSSGNTIYF. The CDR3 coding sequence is TGTGCCAGTAAGGACGGGAGCTCTGGAAACACCATATATTTT.

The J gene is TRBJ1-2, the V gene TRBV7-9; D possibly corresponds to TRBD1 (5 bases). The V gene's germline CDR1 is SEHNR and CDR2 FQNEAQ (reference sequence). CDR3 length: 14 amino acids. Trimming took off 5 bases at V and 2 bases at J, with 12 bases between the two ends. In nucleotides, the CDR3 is TGTGCCAGCAGCCCTGCCGGGGGAAACTATGGCTACACCTTC. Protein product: CASSPAGGNYGYTF. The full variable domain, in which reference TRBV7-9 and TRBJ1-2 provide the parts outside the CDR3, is DTGVSQNPRHKITKRGQNVTFRCDPISEHNRLYWYRQTLGQGPEFLTYFQNEAQLEKSRLLSDRFSAERPKGSFSTLEIQRTEQGDSAMYLCASSPAGGNYGYTFGSGTRLTVV.

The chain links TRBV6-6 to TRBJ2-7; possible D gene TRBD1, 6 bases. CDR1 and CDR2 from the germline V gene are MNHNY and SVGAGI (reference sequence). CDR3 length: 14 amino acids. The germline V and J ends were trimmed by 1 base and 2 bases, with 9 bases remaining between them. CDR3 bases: TGTGCCAGCAGTTACTACGGGGACACCTACGAGCAGTACTTC. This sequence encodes CASSYYGDTYEQYF.

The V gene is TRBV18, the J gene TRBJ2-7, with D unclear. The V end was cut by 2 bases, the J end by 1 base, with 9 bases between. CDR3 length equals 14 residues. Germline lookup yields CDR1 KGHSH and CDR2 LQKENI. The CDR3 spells CASSPGQLSYEQYF. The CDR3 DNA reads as TGTGCCAGCTCACCAGGGCAGCTATCCTACGAGCAGTACTTC.

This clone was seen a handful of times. The CDR3 sequence: CAWSVQGLQYF. The CDR3 bases are TGTGCCTGGAGTGTACAGGGATTGCAGTACTTC. This sequence joins TRBV30 and TRBJ2-7; a possible D gene is TRBD1 (6 bases). This CDR3 contains 11 residues. CDR1 GTSNPN and CDR2 SVGIG come from the germline V gene (reference sequence). Trimming took off 0 bases at V and 9 bases at J, with 9 bases between the two ends.